The 3 T cell receptor beta chains reported below all come from one sample, sequenced in a study of OX40 agonist ivuxolimab in advanced cancers. Clones were read by immunoSEQ multiplex PCR, and TCRdb kept only the in-frame ones, dropping some. The top ten clones hold more than 0.4% of a sample with about 61,000 clones, roughly 85% of them seen once. The input for sequencing was CD4+ or CD8+ T cells sorted from blood, taken in a trial of the OX40 agonist ivuxolimab. The origin of the receptors is an adult with an advanced solid tumor such as melanoma, head and neck, liver or kidney cancer.

The V call is TRBV2, the J call TRBJ2-1, with D uncertain. CDR3 length: 12 residues. Germline V lookup: CDR1 SNHLY, CDR2 FYNNEI. With 7 bases removed from V and 11 bases from J, the gap between germline ends came to 15 bases. CDR3 DNA: TGTGCCAGCACTGTTTTTGGCGATAAGCAGTTCTTC. Residues: CASTVFGDKQFF.

The genes are TRBV5-4 and TRBJ2-5; a weak D match, TRBD2 (5 bases). Germline CDR1 is SGHNT and CDR2 is YYREEE (reference sequence). V was pared by 1 base and J by 5 bases, with 18 bases between. The CDR3 consists of 16 residues. The CDR3 coding sequence is TGTGCCAGCAGCTTGTTCTGGACTGGGAGTAAGGAGACCCAGTACTTC. Residues: CASSLFWTGSKETQYF.

The V and J genes are TRBV7-2 and TRBJ2-7; D might be TRBD2 (6 bases). V shed 4 bases and J shed 3 bases, with 10 bases lying between them. Germline lookup yields CDR1 SGHTA and CDR2 FQGNSA. The CDR3 has 13 residues. The CDR3 sequence is CASSSLGGYEQYF. CDR3 bases: TGTGCCAGCAGCTCCCTGGGGGGCTACGAGCAGTACTTC.